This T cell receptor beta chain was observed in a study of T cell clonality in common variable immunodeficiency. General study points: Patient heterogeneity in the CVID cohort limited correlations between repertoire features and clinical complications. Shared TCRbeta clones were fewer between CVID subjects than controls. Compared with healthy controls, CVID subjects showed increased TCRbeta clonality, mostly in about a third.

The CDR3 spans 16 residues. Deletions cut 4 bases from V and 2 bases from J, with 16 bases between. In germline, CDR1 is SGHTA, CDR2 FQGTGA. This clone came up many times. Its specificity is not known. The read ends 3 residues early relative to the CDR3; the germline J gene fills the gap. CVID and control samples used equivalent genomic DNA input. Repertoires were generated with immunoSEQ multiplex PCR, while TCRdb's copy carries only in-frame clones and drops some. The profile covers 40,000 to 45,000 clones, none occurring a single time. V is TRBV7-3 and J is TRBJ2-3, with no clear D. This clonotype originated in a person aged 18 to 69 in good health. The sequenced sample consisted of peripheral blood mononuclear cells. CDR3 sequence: CASSSGSTRTTDTQYF. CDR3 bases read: TGTGCCAGCAGCTCAGGCTCGACACGAACCACAGATACG.